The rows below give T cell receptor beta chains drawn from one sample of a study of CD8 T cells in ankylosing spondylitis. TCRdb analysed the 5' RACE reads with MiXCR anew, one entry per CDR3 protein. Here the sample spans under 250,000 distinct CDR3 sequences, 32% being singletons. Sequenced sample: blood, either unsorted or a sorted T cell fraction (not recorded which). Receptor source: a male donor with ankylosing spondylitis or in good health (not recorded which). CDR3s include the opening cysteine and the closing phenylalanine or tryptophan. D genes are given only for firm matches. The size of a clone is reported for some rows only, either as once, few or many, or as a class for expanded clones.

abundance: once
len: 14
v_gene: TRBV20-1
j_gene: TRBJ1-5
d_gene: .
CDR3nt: TGCAGTGCTACCCCGGGGACCGAGAATCAGCCCCAGCATTTT
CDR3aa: CSATPGTENQPQHF

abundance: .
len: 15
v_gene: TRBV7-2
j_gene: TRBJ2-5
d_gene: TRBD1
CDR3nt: TGTGCCAGCACACGACAGGGAAGGGGGCCAGAGACCCAGTACTTC
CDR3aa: CASTRQGRGPETQYF

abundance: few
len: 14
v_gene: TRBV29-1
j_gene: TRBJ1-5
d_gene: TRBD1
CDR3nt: TGCAGCGTTAACTCCAGACAGGGAGGAAGGGCCCAGCATTTT
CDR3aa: CSVNSRQGGRAQHF

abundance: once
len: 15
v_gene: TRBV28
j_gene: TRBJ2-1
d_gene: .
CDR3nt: TGTGCCAGCATTTTAGGGGGGTGGAACTACAATGAGCAGTTCTTC
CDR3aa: CASILGGWNYNEQFF

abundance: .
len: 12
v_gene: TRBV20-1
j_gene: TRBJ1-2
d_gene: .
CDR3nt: TGCAGTGCTAGAGGACCCCGGAGTGGCTACACCTTC
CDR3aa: CSARGPRSGYTF

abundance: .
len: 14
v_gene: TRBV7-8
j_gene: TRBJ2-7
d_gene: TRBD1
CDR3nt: TGTGCCAGCAGCACCCGACAGGGTCGGTACGAGCAGTACTTC
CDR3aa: CASSTRQGRYEQYF

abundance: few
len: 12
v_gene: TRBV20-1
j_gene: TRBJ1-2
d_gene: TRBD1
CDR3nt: TGCAGTGAGCCAGACAGGGAGGGTGGCTACACCTTC
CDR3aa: CSEPDREGGYTF

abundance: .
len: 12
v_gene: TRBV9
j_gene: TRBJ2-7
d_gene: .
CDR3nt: TGTGCCAGCAGCGTAGCCGGGTACGAGCAGTACTTC
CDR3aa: CASSVAGYEQYF

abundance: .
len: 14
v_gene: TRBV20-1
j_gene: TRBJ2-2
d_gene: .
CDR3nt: TGCAGTGCTAGACGGGAGTACTCGTACGGGGAGCTGTTTTTT
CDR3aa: CSARREYSYGELFF

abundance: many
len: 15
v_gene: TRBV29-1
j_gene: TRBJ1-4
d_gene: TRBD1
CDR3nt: TGCAGCGCCCAGACAGGGGGCGGCTTTAATGAAAAACTGTTTTTT
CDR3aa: CSAQTGGGFNEKLFF